A single sample is the source of the 23 T cell receptor beta chains below, sequenced in a study of blood T cell repertoires in COVID-19. Data came from immunoSEQ multiplex PCR; TCRdb stores just in-frame clones and leaves some out. This sample has approximately 280,000 clones, with 70% to 90% found just once. The material sequenced was peripheral blood. These receptors originate from a woman between 65 and 79 years old with acute or convalescent COVID-19.

This chain links TRBV5-4 with TRBJ1-2, with TRBD1 matching over 7 bases. The length of the CDR3 is 14 residues. CDR1 is SGHNT and CDR2 is YYREEE in the germline V gene (reference sequence). With V trimmed by 2 bases and J by 9 bases, 10 bases remained unmatched. CDR3 bases: TGTGCCAGCAGCTTCCCCGGGACAGTGGGTAGCTACACCTTC. Its protein is CASSFPGTVGSYTF.

V is TRBV6-1 and J is TRBJ1-2; no reliable D call. V was trimmed by 2 bases and J by 4 bases, leaving 5 bases between them. The CDR3 is made up of 12 amino acids. Germline lookup yields CDR1 MNHNS and CDR2 SASEGT. The DNA of the CDR3 is TGTGCCAGCAGTGAACTAGGCTATGGCTACACCTTC. It yields the protein CASSELGYGYTF.

The rearrangement joins TRBV6-1 to TRBJ2-7; 10 bases match TRBD2. J gave up 7 bases and V 2 bases, and 5 bases lay outside the gene matches. CDR1 MNHNS and CDR2 SASEGT come from the germline V gene. The CDR3 extends over 14 amino acids. The CDR3 DNA follows: TGTGCCAGCAGTGAACAACTAGCGGGGCAGGAGCAGTACTTC. Protein: CASSEQLAGQEQYF.

V gene TRBV3-1 (or the pseudogene TRBV3-2) combines with J gene TRBJ1-2; D is ambiguous. V was cut by 1 base and J by 1 base, with 7 bases left in between. CDR1 is LGHDT and CDR2 is YNNKEL in the germline V gene (reference sequence). The CDR3 contains 14 residues. CDR3 region: CASSQVGGNYGYTF. The DNA of the CDR3 is TGTGCCAGCAGCCAAGTCGGAGGTAACTATGGCTACACCTTC.

The rearrangement uses TRBV13 and TRBJ2-5; no clear D gene. Germline CDR1 reads PRHDT; CDR2 reads FYEKMQ (reference sequence). This CDR3 comprises 12 residues. The V and J ends lost 3 bases and 3 bases respectively, with 5 bases between them. The CDR3: CASSFAEETQYF. The CDR3 region has the DNA TGTGCCAGCAGCTTTGCAGAAGAGACCCAGTACTTC.

CDR3 amino acids: CASVYSKNTEAFF. The DNA for the CDR3 is TGTGCCAGCGTCTATTCGAAGAACACTGAAGCTTTCTTT. V is TRBV6-5 and J is TRBJ1-1; D is undetermined. V lost 8 bases and J lost 1, with 11 bases in between. The length of the CDR3 is 13 residues. CDR1 and CDR2 (germline): MNHEY, SVGAGI.

The V and J genes are TRBV6-6 and TRBJ2-5; a weak D match, TRBD1 (6 bases). The CDR3 is 13 residues long. Germline CDR1 and CDR2: MNHNY and SVGAGI (reference sequence). V was pared by 1 base and J by 3 bases, with 6 bases between. The CDR3 DNA is TGTGCCAGCAGTTACTGGGACAAAGAGACCCAGTACTTC. Protein product: CASSYWDKETQYF.

The V gene is TRBV18, the J gene TRBJ1-4; a weak D match, TRBD1 (6 bases). This CDR3 has 13 amino acids. Trimming removed 3 bases at V and 6 bases at J, with 8 bases between. Germline CDR1 KGHSH, CDR2 LQKENI. CDR3 in amino acids: CASSPNRDEKLFF. In DNA, the CDR3 is TGTGCCAGCTCACCCAACAGGGATGAAAAACTGTTTTTT. Variable domain in full (rest from reference TRBV18 and TRBJ1-4): NAGVMQNPRHLVRRRGQEARLRCSPMKGHSHVYWYRQLPEEGLKFMVYLQKENIIDESGMPKERFSAEFPKEGPSILRIQQVVRGDSAAYFCASSPNRDEKLFFGSGTQLSVL.

The chain couples TRBV5-1 to TRBJ2-3; D is ambiguous. The CDR3 extends over 15 amino acids. The V gene lost 4 bases and the J gene lost 2 bases, with 14 bases spanning the gap. Germline V gene lookup returns CDR1 SGHRS and CDR2 YFSETQ. CDR3 in amino acids: CASSPRSTPTDTQYF. CDR3 sequence (DNA): TGCGCCAGCAGCCCCCGGTCAACCCCCACAGATACGCAGTATTTT.

The V call is TRBV6-1, the J call TRBJ1-2; 10 bases fit TRBD1. Germline lookup yields CDR1 MNHNS and CDR2 SASEGT. The CDR3 is 15 amino acids. Trimming at V came to 2 bases and at J to 5 bases, leaving 5 bases not matched to a gene. The CDR3 DNA follows: TGTGCCAGCAGTGAATTCCCGGGACAGGGGTATGGCTACACCTTC. Its translation: CASSEFPGQGYGYTF.

This chain connects TRBV12-3 or TRBV12-4 to TRBJ1-1; the D is unclear. Trimming shortened V by 9 bases and J by 6 bases, and 11 bases separated the two germline ends. The CDR3 loop spans 11 amino acids. CDR3 in amino acids: CASCRVPEAFF. DNA for the CDR3: TGTGCCAGTTGTCGGGTTCCTGAAGCTTTCTTT.

This clone was picked up one time. The V and J genes are TRBV5-5 and TRBJ1-2, with a tentative D call TRBD1 (5 bases). CDR1 is SGHKS and CDR2 is YYEKEE in the germline V gene (reference sequence). The CDR3 covers 15 residues. Trimming cost V 3 bases and J 4 bases, with 16 bases left between them. The CDR3 nucleotides are TGTGCCAGCAGCTCTTCCGGGACGGGGGGCTATGGCTACACCTTC. Protein product: CASSSSGTGGYGYTF.

The chain joins TRBV27 to TRBJ2-5, with 11 nucleotides matching TRBD2. Germline V CDR1 and CDR2: MNHEY, SMNVEV (reference sequence). This CDR3 has 15 residues. The trim removed 5 bases at V and 3 bases at J, leaving 5 bases unmatched. The DNA for the CDR3 is TGTGCCAGCAGTGAATTTAGCGGGGGGGAAGAGACCCAGTACTTC. Amino acid sequence: CASSEFSGGEETQYF.

The chain uses TRBV3-1 (or the pseudogene TRBV3-2) and TRBJ1-1; tentative D call: TRBD1 (6 bases). The germline V gene has CDR1 LGHDT and CDR2 YNNKEL (reference sequence). Trimming shortened V by 6 bases and J by 5 bases, and 19 bases separated the two germline ends. This CDR3 has 15 residues. Written as DNA, the CDR3 is TGTGCCAGCAGTAATACTAATGGGGGCTGGACTGAAGCTTTCTTT. Protein: CASSNTNGGWTEAFF.

This clone came up once. The chain uses TRBV6-5 and TRBJ1-3; possibly TRBD1 for D (6 bases). This CDR3 contains 12 residues. Germline loops: CDR1 MNHEY, CDR2 SVGAGI. V was cut by 5 bases and J by 11 bases, with 13 bases left in between. This chain's CDR3 is CASSLSQGPIYF. In DNA, the CDR3 is TGTGCCAGCAGTCTATCACAGGGCCCCATATATTTT.

The CDR3 nucleotides read TGCAGTGTCGGGGTTCCAGAGACCCAGTACTTC. Its translation: CSVGVPETQYF. This chain connects TRBV20-1 to TRBJ2-5; D is possibly TRBD2 (5 bases). Looked up from germline, CDR1 is DFQATT and CDR2 is SNEGSKA (reference sequence). The V end lost 7 bases, the J end lost 4 bases, and 10 bases lay between the germline ends. The CDR3 consists of 11 residues.

This rearrangement joins TRBV7-2 to TRBJ1-1; no clear D. V was shortened by 3 bases and J by 0 bases, with 14 bases between the two germline ends. The CDR3 is 16 residues long. Per the germline V gene, CDR1 is SGHTA and CDR2 is FQGNSA. CDR3 in amino acids: CASSFGGARLNTEAFF. The DNA for the CDR3 is TGTGCCAGCAGCTTCGGAGGAGCCCGTTTGAACACTGAAGCTTTCTTT.

V is TRBV19 and J is TRBJ1-1; D is perhaps TRBD1 (6 bases). Germline CDR1 reads LNHDA; CDR2 reads SQIVND (reference sequence). The germline V and J ends were trimmed by 0 bases and 9 bases, with 14 bases remaining between them. The CDR3 contains 14 residues. The DNA of the CDR3 is TGTGCCAGTAGTATAGATAGTAGGGACACAAAAGCTTTCTTT. This translates into CASSIDSRDTKAFF.

The V gene is TRBV5-4, the J gene TRBJ2-1; TRBD1 agrees at 7 bases. Trimming removed 6 bases from V and 2 bases from J; junction bases left unmatched: 8. From germline, CDR1 is SGHNT and CDR2 YYREEE (reference sequence). This CDR3 has 15 residues. This CDR3 is CASTVDRRTYNEQFF. The CDR3 DNA sequence: TGTGCCAGCACCGTGGACAGGAGAACCTACAATGAGCAGTTCTTC.

The V call is TRBV11-2, the J call TRBJ2-5; no definite D call. The V and J ends lost 0 bases and 7 bases respectively, with 12 bases between them. This CDR3 is built from 14 residues. Germline lookup yields CDR1 SGHAT and CDR2 FQNNGV. CDR3 bases: TGTGCCAGCAGCTTAGATAGCACGGCGGTGACCCAGTACTTC. Translated, it gives CASSLDSTAVTQYF. Full variable domain (rest looked up from reference TRBV11-2 and TRBJ2-5): EAGVAQSPRYKIIEKRQSVAFWCNPISGHATLYWYQQILGQGPKLLIQFQNNGVVDDSQLPKDRFSAERLKGVDSTLKIQPAKLEDSAVYLCASSLDSTAVTQYFGPGTRLLVL.

This clone was detected only once. The rearrangement joins TRBV6-5 to TRBJ1-1, with D possibly TRBD1 on 6 matching bases. CDR3 length: 14 amino acids. V lost 6 bases to trimming and J lost 4 bases, with 15 bases between them. In germline, CDR1 is MNHEY, CDR2 SVGAGI. The CDR3 region has the DNA TGTGCCAGCAGAGCACACAGGGACCTCACTGAAGCTTTCTTT. This gives the protein CASRAHRDLTEAFF.

The chain links TRBV27 to TRBJ1-5; TRBD1 matches at 7 bases. This CDR3 spans 14 amino acids. From germline, CDR1 is MNHEY and CDR2 SMNVEV (reference sequence). Trimming took 5 bases from V and 6 from J; bases not matched to a gene: 7. CDR3 region: CASSTRQGGQPQHF. The CDR3 DNA follows: TGTGCCAGCAGTACCCGACAGGGCGGTCAGCCCCAGCATTTT.

This sequence joins TRBV7-8 and TRBJ2-1; TRBD1 matches at 7 bases. The CDR3 covers 14 residues. CDR1 and CDR2 (germline): SGHVS, FQNEAQ. The junction had 5 bases not matched to a gene; V was cut back by 4 bases and J by 5 bases. Written as DNA, the CDR3 is TGTGCCAGCAGCTCCCGACAGGGAGACAATGAGCAGTTCTTC. Translation: CASSSRQGDNEQFF.